The 11 T cell receptor beta chains presented below share a single source sample, sequenced in a study of beta chain features in type 1 diabetes. Every bit of the isolated RNA underwent reverse transcription, so sequencing read expressed TCRB transcripts. Data came from immunoSEQ multiplex PCR; TCRdb stores just in-frame clones and leaves some out. The sample holds roughly 330,000 clones, approximately 10% seen once. The sample taken for sequencing was naive CD4+ T cells from blood. These receptors came from a young woman in good health.

V and J are TRBV6-5 and TRBJ2-5; perhaps TRBD2 as D (5 bases). The length of the CDR3 is 13 residues. Germline-derived CDR1 and CDR2 are MNHEY and SVGAGI. V lost 5 bases to trimming and J lost 5 bases, with 12 bases between them. The CDR3 sequence: CASSEVGVETQYF. In DNA form, the CDR3 reads TGTGCCAGCAGTGAAGTGGGAGTGGAGACCCAGTACTTC.

This clone was detected a few times. Other DNA sequences in the sample encode the same CDR3. V and J are TRBV9 and TRBJ2-5, with TRBD2 identical over 8 bases. Germline lookup yields CDR1 SGDLS and CDR2 YYNGEE. V was pared by 2 bases and J by 5 bases, with 5 bases of the junction left unmatched. The CDR3 loop spans 14 amino acids. CDR3: CASSVDGRGETQYF. As DNA, the CDR3 is TGTGCCAGCAGCGTTGACGGGAGGGGGGAGACCCAGTACTTC.

This chain links TRBV9 with TRBJ1-2; D is perhaps TRBD1 (6 bases). V shed 3 bases and J shed 4 bases, with 13 bases lying between them. The germline V gene has CDR1 SGDLS and CDR2 YYNGEE. The CDR3 extends over 14 amino acids. The CDR3 here is CASSAEGGFYGYTF. CDR3 coding DNA: TGTGCCAGCAGCGCCGAAGGGGGTTTCTATGGCTACACCTTC.

This chain connects TRBV15 to TRBJ2-5, with TRBD2 identical over 14 bases. CDR1 is LNHNV, CDR2 YYDKDF, per germline (reference sequence). The J segment lost 5 bases and the V segment lost 5 bases, leaving 7 bases of the junction unmatched. The CDR3 loop spans 16 amino acids. The CDR3 loop reads CATSEGGLAGVETQYF. The CDR3 coding sequence is TGTGCCACCAGCGAAGGGGGACTAGCGGGAGTCGAGACCCAGTACTTC.

This clone was counted only a few times. The chain recombines TRBV5-1 with TRBJ2-6; the match to TRBD1 covers 7 bases. There are 14 residues in the CDR3. Germline V gene lookup returns CDR1 SGHRS and CDR2 YFSETQ. V gave up 4 bases and J gave up 12 bases; unmatched junction bases: 10. CDR3 sequence (DNA): TGCGCCAGCAGCGCCGACACAGGGGTTAGCGTCCTGACTTTC. Translating gives CASSADTGVSVLTF.

This clone appeared a few times. The chain carries TRBV7-3 and TRBJ2-7; D may be TRBD1 (6 bases). Trimming took off 5 bases at V and 4 bases at J, with 15 bases between the two ends. The germline V gene encodes CDR1 SGHTA and CDR2 FQGTGA. This CDR3 contains 14 residues. CDR3: CASSPGHSPYEQYF. The DNA of the CDR3 is TGTGCCAGCAGCCCGGGACACTCACCTTACGAGCAGTACTTC.

The rearrangement uses TRBV18 and TRBJ2-7, with 9 bases fitting TRBD2. The CDR3 spans 15 residues. CDR1 is KGHSH and CDR2 is LQKENI in the germline V gene. Trimming cost V 3 bases and J 6 bases; bases outside gene matches: 9. CDR3 protein: CASSPGGRGPGEQYF. CDR3 DNA: TGTGCCAGCTCACCGGGCGGGAGGGGGCCGGGCGAGCAGTACTTC.

This rearrangement joins TRBV28 to TRBJ2-7; TRBD1 matches at 7 bases. CDR3 length equals 14 residues. Per the germline V gene, CDR1 is MDHEN and CDR2 is SYDVKM. The trim removed 6 bases at V and 3 bases at J, leaving 8 bases unmatched. Here the CDR3 reads CASRTRDSFYEQYF. CDR3 DNA: TGTGCCAGCAGGACCCGGGACAGTTTCTACGAGCAGTACTTC.

The rearrangement uses TRBV6-5 and TRBJ2-7, with 10 nucleotides matching TRBD1. Germline CDR1 is MNHEY and CDR2 is SVGAGI. The CDR3 extends over 14 amino acids. After removal of 6 bases from V and 2 bases from J, the junction contained 4 bases not matched to a gene. The CDR3 nucleotides are TGTGCCAGCAGCAGGGGACAGGGGCCCTACGAGCAGTACTTC. Amino acid sequence: CASSRGQGPYEQYF.

In this sample, this clone turned up a few times. The V and J genes are TRBV7-6 and TRBJ2-7; tentatively, D is TRBD1 (5 bases). Trimming cost V 1 base and J 2 bases, with 9 bases left between them. Germline lookup yields CDR1 SGHVS and CDR2 FNYEAQ. This CDR3 is 14 amino acids long. In DNA form, the CDR3 reads TGTGCCAGCAGCTTAGGGACATCTACCTACGAGCAGTACTTC. Encoded protein: CASSLGTSTYEQYF.

The chain joins TRBV28 to TRBJ2-7; 7 bases fit TRBD1. With 6 bases clipped from V and 2 bases from J, the junction kept 7 bases outside the gene matches. The length of the CDR3 is 14 residues. CDR1 MDHEN and CDR2 SYDVKM come from the germline V gene. The CDR3 DNA follows: TGTGCCAGCAGCCAGCCGGACAGGACCTACGAGCAGTACTTC. It is translated as CASSQPDRTYEQYF.